This T cell receptor beta chain was recovered during a study of blood T cell repertoires in COVID-19. The assay was immunoSEQ multiplex PCR, and TCRdb's table has in-frame clones only and misses some. This table has tens of thousands of clones, approximately 91% appearing once. The sequence derives from a man between 65 and 85 years old with acute or convalescent COVID-19. The sample comprised peripheral blood.

As DNA, the CDR3 is TGTGCCAGCAGTGATATGGAGGGGGCGAATGAAAAACTGTTTTTT. It is translated as CASSDMEGANEKLFF. The J gene is TRBJ1-4, the V gene TRBV2, with 7 bases aligning to TRBD1. CDR1 and CDR2 (germline): SNHLY, FYNNEI. This CDR3 contains 15 residues. The J segment lost 5 bases and the V segment lost 3 bases, leaving 6 bases of the junction unmatched.